This T cell receptor (beta chain) was retrieved from a study of cytomegalovirus exposure and HLA in healthy donors. Looking at the study overall: Researchers previously reported finding 117 million unique TCR beta sequences from 170 million or so T cells. Points from the study as a whole: The authors later found TCR association rates varying by HLA locus, with DRB1 most and HLA-C fewest. Immune exposure information available was restricted to CMV serostatus.

It was with 60 Vbeta and 13 Jbeta primers that the PCR ran. Sequenced by immunoSEQ multiplex PCR; TCRdb stores in-frame clones only, minus some. The sample has 90,000 or so clones, approximately 85% seen once. Notes on this clone: Its target is unknown.

V was pared by 3 bases and J by 5 bases, with 26 bases between. CDR1 and CDR2 from the germline V gene are PRHDT and FYEKMQ (reference sequence). There are 18 residues in the CDR3. When sampled, the donors appeared nominally healthy, though they likely had unrecorded immune exposures. The rearrangement links TRBV13 to TRBJ2-7, with D perhaps TRBD2 (6 bases). The sequence was collected from a man younger than 40 in good health and CMV-seropositive. The specimen sequenced was PBMCs. The CDR3 DNA sequence: TGTGCCAGCAGCTTTTTCGGAGGGAGAGGAAGGATCATCCACGAGCAGTACTTC. It translates to CASSFFGGRGRIIHEQYF.